Below are 28 T cell receptor beta chains sequenced from a single sample in a study of OX40 agonist ivuxolimab in advanced cancers. Produced via immunoSEQ multiplex PCR; TCRdb's table is partial and in-frame only. The sample yields 84,000 or so clones, 94% seen once. The sample in question was CD4+ or CD8+ T cells sorted from blood, obtained in a trial of the OX40 agonist ivuxolimab. The receptor set was obtained from an adult with an advanced solid tumor such as melanoma, head and neck, liver or kidney cancer.

The gene calls are TRBV29-1 and TRBJ2-7; the D gene is possibly TRBD1 (6 bases). The CDR3 covers 13 residues. Germline V gene lookup returns CDR1 SQVTM and CDR2 ANQGSEA. Trimming cost V 1 base and J 2 bases, with 9 bases left between them. CDR3 amino acids: CSVEVQGPYEQYF. As DNA, the CDR3 is TGCAGCGTTGAAGTCCAGGGGCCCTACGAGCAGTACTTC.

J is TRBJ2-7 and V is TRBV27; D unclear. Germline V gene data show CDR1 as MNHEY and CDR2 as SMNVEV (reference sequence). With 6 bases removed from V and 3 bases from J, the gap between germline ends came to 15 bases. The CDR3 spans 14 residues. As DNA, the CDR3 is TGTGCCAGCAGACCAGATAGGGCTGGCTACGAGCAGTACTTC. Its protein product is CASRPDRAGYEQYF.

This clone came up once. The chain combines TRBV18 with TRBJ2-7; TRBD2 matches 7 bases. Germline CDR1 reads KGHSH; CDR2 reads LQKENI. V lost 3 bases to trimming and J lost 5 bases; unmatched junction nucleotides: 7. This CDR3 spans 14 amino acids. The DNA for the CDR3 is TGTGCCAGCTCACCGTGGGGGGGAGCGAACGAGCAGTACTTC. This translates into CASSPWGGANEQYF.

This clone came up once. The chain joins TRBV7-9 to TRBJ2-1; the D gene could be TRBD1 or TRBD2 (5 bases each). CDR1 and CDR2 from the germline V gene are SEHNR and FQNEAQ (reference sequence). Trimming removed 6 bases at V and 5 bases at J, with 26 bases between. The CDR3 is 18 amino acids. CDR3 sequence: CASSMNEIGGRADNEQFF. The CDR3, as DNA: TGTGCCAGCAGTATGAATGAAATCGGAGGCAGGGCGGACAATGAGCAGTTCTTC.

The chain links TRBV5-4 to TRBJ2-1; D gene unclear. The ends were cut back, 4 bases at V and 6 bases at J, with 5 bases in the middle. The CDR3 has 11 residues. Germline-derived CDR1 and CDR2 are SGHNT and YYREEE (reference sequence). The CDR3 bases are TGTGCCAGCAGCGGCCCCAATGAGCAGTTCTTC. Protein product: CASSGPNEQFF.

The chain is built from TRBV2 and TRBJ1-2; D might be TRBD1 (5 bases). V lost 7 bases and J lost 3, with 18 bases in between. The germline V gene encodes CDR1 SNHLY and CDR2 FYNNEI. The length of the CDR3 is 15 residues. In DNA, the CDR3 is TGTGCCAGCATCCCCGAGGGGCTGTCTCACTATGGCTACACCTTC. Translation gives CASIPEGLSHYGYTF.

The rearrangement uses TRBV13 and TRBJ1-1; possible D gene TRBD1, 5 bases. In germline, CDR1 is PRHDT, CDR2 FYEKMQ (reference sequence). Trimming cost V 0 bases and J 1 base, with 15 bases left between them. The CDR3 loop spans 17 amino acids. As DNA, the CDR3 is TGTGCCAGCAGCTTAGGCTGGGGGGGATCTAAGAACACTGAAGCTTTCTTT. It yields the protein CASSLGWGGSKNTEAFF. Together with reference TRBV13 and TRBJ1-1, the CDR3 gives the full variable domain: AAGVIQSPRHLIKEKRETATLKCYPIPRHDTVYWYQQGPGQDPQFLISFYEKMQSDKGSIPDRFSAQQFSDYHSELNMSSLELGDSALYFCASSLGWGGSKNTEAFFGQGTRLTVV.

The rearrangement uses TRBV29-1 and TRBJ2-2; TRBD1 matches 8 bases. The CDR3 loop spans 12 amino acids. In germline, CDR1 is SQVTM, CDR2 ANQGSEA. V lost 6 bases, J lost 6 bases, and 3 bases stayed unmatched. Here the CDR3 DNA reads TGCAGCGTCCAGGGGGCTCCCGGGGAGCTGTTTTTT. It translates to CSVQGAPGELFF.

This chain uses TRBV6-1 with TRBJ1-4; a possible D gene is TRBD1 (6 bases). The CDR3 length is 14 residues. Germline CDR1 reads MNHNS; CDR2 reads SASEGT. V dropped 6 bases and J dropped 4 bases, with 12 bases sitting between them. Here the CDR3 DNA reads TGTGCCAGCAGCCCCTACAGGGATAATGAAAAACTGTTTTTT. Its protein is CASSPYRDNEKLFF.

The chain uses TRBV12-5 and TRBJ1-2; tentatively, D is TRBD1 (6 bases). V was shortened by 8 bases and J by 6 bases, with 7 bases between the two germline ends. The CDR3 is made up of 10 amino acids. CDR1 is LGHNT, CDR2 FRNRAP, per germline. CDR3 in amino acids: CASRGNGYTF. Written as DNA, the CDR3 is TGTGCTAGTAGGGGGAATGGCTACACCTTC.

The V gene is TRBV30, the J gene TRBJ1-5; unclear D gene. The V gene's germline CDR1 is GTSNPN and CDR2 SVGIG (reference sequence). V was shortened by 1 base and J by 0 bases, with 7 bases between the two germline ends. This CDR3 contains 14 residues. DNA for the CDR3: TGTGCCTGGAGTGCGGTCAGTAGCAATCAGCCCCAGCATTTT. Amino acids: CAWSAVSSNQPQHF.

This chain uses TRBV19 with TRBJ2-1, with 10 positions matching TRBD2. With V trimmed by 5 bases and J by 5 bases, 6 bases remained unmatched. The CDR3 totals 15 residues. The V gene's germline CDR1 is LNHDA and CDR2 SQIVND (reference sequence). The DNA for the CDR3 is TGTGCCAGTAGTGCTAGCGGGAGAATCGACAATGAGCAGTTCTTC. It specifies CASSASGRIDNEQFF. The full variable domain, its missing parts supplied by reference TRBV19 and TRBJ2-1, is DGGITQSPKYLFRKEGQNVTLSCEQNLNHDAMYWYRQDPGQGLRLIYYSQIVNDFQKGDIAEGYSVSREKKESFPLTVTSAQKNPTAFYLCASSASGRIDNEQFFGPGTRLTVL.

This clone was seen only once. This chain uses TRBV9 with TRBJ1-2, with D perhaps TRBD1 (6 bases). The CDR3 extends over 14 amino acids. The V gene lost 3 bases and the J gene lost 1 base, with 10 bases spanning the gap. Germline V gene lookup returns CDR1 SGDLS and CDR2 YYNGEE. The CDR3 protein is CASSASDSNYGYTF. CDR3 DNA sequence: TGTGCCAGCAGCGCATCGGACAGTAACTATGGCTACACCTTC.

The chain carries TRBV19 and TRBJ1-2; 9 positions match TRBD1. The junction had 10 bases not matched to a gene; V was cut back by 1 base and J by 10 bases. This CDR3 comprises 15 residues. Per the germline V gene, CDR1 is LNHDA and CDR2 is SQIVND (reference sequence). The CDR3 DNA is TGTGCCAGTAGTATAGGGTCGGGACAGGGCACCTACTACACCTTC. Amino acids: CASSIGSGQGTYYTF. Variable domain in full (rest from reference TRBV19 and TRBJ1-2): DGGITQSPKYLFRKEGQNVTLSCEQNLNHDAMYWYRQDPGQGLRLIYYSQIVNDFQKGDIAEGYSVSREKKESFPLTVTSAQKNPTAFYLCASSIGSGQGTYYTFGSGTRLTVV.

The chain uses TRBV29-1 and TRBJ2-3, with D tentatively TRBD2 (5 bases). Germline V gene lookup returns CDR1 SQVTM and CDR2 ANQGSEA. With 3 bases removed from V and 0 bases from J, the gap between germline ends came to 10 bases. CDR3 length: 14 amino acids. CDR3 protein: CSVDLATSTDTQYF. The CDR3 DNA is TGCAGCGTTGACTTAGCGACTAGCACAGATACGCAGTATTTT.

This clone was observed a single time. V is TRBV13 and J is TRBJ2-1, with 7 bases identical to TRBD2. There are 14 residues in the CDR3. The germline CDR1 and CDR2 sequences are PRHDT and FYEKMQ (reference sequence). V trimming: 4 bases; J trimming: 8 bases; junction bases outside the gene matches: 8. CDR3 protein: CASSSSGIIYEQFF. In DNA, the CDR3 is TGTGCCAGCAGCTCCAGCGGGATAATATATGAGCAGTTCTTC.

This chain links TRBV5-1 with TRBJ1-1; D might be TRBD1 (5 bases). The germline V gene encodes CDR1 SGHRS and CDR2 YFSETQ. This CDR3 is 13 amino acids long. Trimming cost V 4 bases and J 6 bases, with 13 bases left between them. The DNA of the CDR3 is TGCGCCAGCAGCCCGACAGACGGCCCTGAAGCTTTCTTT. It is translated as CASSPTDGPEAFF.

A single count supports this clone. The V and J genes are TRBV10-1 and TRBJ2-5, with D possibly TRBD1 on 5 matching bases. This CDR3 region has 14 residues. Germline CDR1 reads WNHNN; CDR2 reads SYGVQD (reference sequence). The CDR3 DNA is TGCGCTGTGTGGCAGGGCACCTTACAAGAGACCCAGTACTTC. Encoded protein: CAVWQGTLQETQYF.

The V and J genes are TRBV19 and TRBJ1-4; unclear D gene. Trimming left V 5 bases short and J 8 bases short, with 18 bases between. This CDR3 region has 15 residues. The V gene's germline CDR1 is LNHDA and CDR2 SQIVND (reference sequence). CDR3 coding DNA: TGTGCCAGTAGTTTCCGGGCCAGCCGAGTAGAAAAACTGTTTTTT. Its protein product is CASSFRASRVEKLFF.

The V and J genes are TRBV6-5 and TRBJ2-5; tentative D call: TRBD2 (5 bases). The CDR3 is 15 residues long. The germline gives CDR1 MNHEY, CDR2 SVGAGI. V was pared by 0 bases and J by 2 bases, with 10 bases between. CDR3 DNA sequence: TGTGCCAGCAGTTACTCGCTGCTAGCTCAAGAGACCCAGTACTTC. Amino acid sequence: CASSYSLLAQETQYF.

The genes are TRBV4-1 and TRBJ2-1, with 13 positions matching TRBD2. The V segment lost 3 bases and the J segment 7 bases; nucleotides outside the gene matches: 6. The length of the CDR3 is 16 residues. From germline, CDR1 is MGHRA and CDR2 YSYEKL. The CDR3 sequence: CASSHQGLAGVNEQFF. The CDR3 DNA reads TGCGCCAGCAGCCACCAAGGACTAGCGGGAGTTAATGAGCAGTTCTTC.

The chain joins TRBV15 to TRBJ1-2; D unresolved. Per the germline V gene, CDR1 is LNHNV and CDR2 is YYDKDF (reference sequence). The V and J ends lost 2 bases and 4 bases respectively, with 20 bases between them. The CDR3 covers 17 residues. The CDR3: CATSRFHTRTSTYGYTF. CDR3 bases: TGTGCCACCAGCAGATTTCATACCAGGACTTCGACCTATGGCTACACCTTC.

The rearrangement uses TRBV15 and TRBJ1-2; 9 nucleotides match TRBD1. J gave up 6 bases and V 5 bases, and 10 bases lay outside the gene matches. The CDR3 consists of 15 residues. Germline V gives CDR1 LNHNV, CDR2 YYDKDF (reference sequence). The chain's CDR3 is CATSYPGQGLDGYTF. DNA of the CDR3: TGTGCCACCAGCTATCCGGGACAGGGATTGGATGGCTACACCTTC.

The chain joins TRBV10-2 to TRBJ2-7; a possible D gene is TRBD1 (5 bases). Germline CDR1 and CDR2: WSHSY and SAAADI. The V gene lost 4 bases and the J gene lost 2 bases, with 12 bases spanning the gap. This CDR3 has 14 amino acids. DNA for the CDR3: TGCGCCAGCAGTGTTACAGGCCCGACCTACGAGCAGTACTTC. Its protein product is CASSVTGPTYEQYF.

This clone was recorded only once. This chain uses TRBV4-1 with TRBJ1-1, with TRBD1 matching 10 bases. CDR1 MGHRA and CDR2 YSYEKL come from the germline V gene. The CDR3 runs 15 residues. V was pared by 4 bases and J by 1 base, with 3 bases of the junction left unmatched. The CDR3 region is CASSRQGARNTEAFF. The CDR3 region has the DNA TGCGCCAGCAGCCGACAGGGGGCACGGAACACTGAAGCTTTCTTT.

This sequence joins TRBV7-2 and TRBJ2-7; no reliable D call. V was clipped by 5 bases and J by 5 bases, with 16 bases between them. This CDR3 spans 14 amino acids. Germline CDR1 SGHTA, CDR2 FQGNSA. In nucleotides, the CDR3 is TGTGCCAGCAGCACAAACTGGACCCCCCACGAGCAGTACTTC. Translating it yields CASSTNWTPHEQYF.

The chain couples TRBV30 to TRBJ2-2; 12 nucleotides align to TRBD1. Trimming cost V 3 bases and J 7 bases; bases outside gene matches: 6. The CDR3 runs to 15 residues. From germline, CDR1 is GTSNPN and CDR2 SVGIG (reference sequence). The DNA of the CDR3 is TGTGCCTGGAGAGGGGACAGGGGGCGACACGGGGAGCTGTTTTTT. Amino acids: CAWRGDRGRHGELFF.

The V and J genes are TRBV7-6 and TRBJ2-1, with unresolved D. Between the trimmed V and J ends, which lost 3 bases and 0 bases, there was a span of 9 bases. There are 15 residues in the CDR3. The V gene's germline CDR1 is SGHVS and CDR2 FNYEAQ. The CDR3 loop is CASSFDPSSYNEQFF. In DNA, the CDR3 is TGTGCCAGCAGCTTCGATCCGAGCTCCTACAATGAGCAGTTCTTC.